The 5 T cell receptor beta chains in this list originate from one sample, sequenced in a study of blood T cell repertoires in COVID-19. Produced via immunoSEQ multiplex PCR; TCRdb's table is partial and in-frame only. Of 80,000 or so clones listed, roughly nine tenths were seen once; the top ten hold 1.9%. Sample: peripheral blood. The receptors shown here come from a woman in her fifties or sixties with acute or convalescent COVID-19.

The V gene is TRBV5-1, the J gene TRBJ1-1, with TRBD1 identical over 10 bases. Germline CDR1 SGHRS, CDR2 YFSETQ. Trimming took 2 bases from V and 3 from J; bases not matched to a gene: 13. The CDR3 runs 18 residues. The CDR3 loop reads CASSLGWGQGKKYTEAFF. As DNA, the CDR3 is TGCGCCAGCAGCTTAGGTTGGGGACAGGGGAAAAAGTACACTGAAGCTTTCTTT.

The genes are TRBV18 and TRBJ2-5, with 7 bases matching TRBD1. The CDR3 covers 14 residues. Germline CDR1 and CDR2: KGHSH and LQKENI. V was pared by 4 bases and J by 4 bases, with 6 bases of the junction left unmatched. The CDR3 loop is CASSLGPGGETQYF. In DNA form, the CDR3 reads TGTGCCAGCTCACTGGGACCAGGGGGAGAGACCCAGTACTTC.

The V gene is TRBV7-9, the J gene TRBJ2-2; tentative D call: TRBD2 (6 bases). Germline CDR1 is SEHNR and CDR2 is FQNEAQ (reference sequence). The CDR3 is 18 residues long. V gave up 5 bases and J gave up 4 bases, with 23 bases separating them. The CDR3 nucleotides read TGTGCCAGCAGCGACAGCAGGTGGGGGAGGCGAGGCACCGGGGAGCTGTTTTTT. Protein: CASSDSRWGRRGTGELFF.

The chain employs TRBV28 and TRBJ1-2; 9 positions agree with TRBD1. The CDR3 loop spans 16 amino acids. Trimming removed 6 bases from V and 1 base from J; junction bases left unmatched: 9. Germline loops: CDR1 MDHEN, CDR2 SYDVKM. The CDR3 sequence: CASSSPGTGLNYGYTF. The CDR3 coding sequence is TGTGCCAGCAGCTCGCCCGGGACAGGGCTTAACTATGGCTACACCTTC.

V is TRBV4-3 and J is TRBJ2-7; D is possibly TRBD1 (5 bases). The CDR3 loop spans 14 amino acids. Trimming shortened V by 2 bases and J by 0 bases, and 8 bases separated the two germline ends. Germline CDR1 LGHNA, CDR2 YSLEER. CDR3 residues: CASSQRTNSYEQYF. The CDR3 DNA sequence: TGCGCCAGCAGCCAACGGACAAACTCCTACGAGCAGTACTTC.